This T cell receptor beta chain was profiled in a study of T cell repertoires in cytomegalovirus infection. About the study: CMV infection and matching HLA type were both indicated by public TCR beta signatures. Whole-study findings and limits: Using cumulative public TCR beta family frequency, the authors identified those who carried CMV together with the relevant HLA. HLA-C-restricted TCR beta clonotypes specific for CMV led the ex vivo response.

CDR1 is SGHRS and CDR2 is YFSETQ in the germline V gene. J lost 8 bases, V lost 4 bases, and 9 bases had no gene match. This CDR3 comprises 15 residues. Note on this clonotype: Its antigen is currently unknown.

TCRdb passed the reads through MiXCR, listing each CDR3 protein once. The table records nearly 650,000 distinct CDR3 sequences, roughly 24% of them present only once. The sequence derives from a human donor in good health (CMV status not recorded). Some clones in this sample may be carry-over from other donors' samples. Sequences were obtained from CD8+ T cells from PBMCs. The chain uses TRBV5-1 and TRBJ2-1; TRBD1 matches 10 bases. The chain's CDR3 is CASSPRDRGADEQFF. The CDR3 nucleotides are TGCGCCAGCAGCCCCCGGGACAGGGGAGCGGATGAGCAGTTCTTC. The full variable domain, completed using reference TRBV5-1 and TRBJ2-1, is KAGVTQTPRYLIKTRGQQVTLSCSPISGHRSVSWYQQTPGQGLQFLFEYFSETQRNKGNFPGRFSGRQFSNSRSEMNVSTLELGDSALYLCASSPRDRGADEQFFGPGTRLTVL.